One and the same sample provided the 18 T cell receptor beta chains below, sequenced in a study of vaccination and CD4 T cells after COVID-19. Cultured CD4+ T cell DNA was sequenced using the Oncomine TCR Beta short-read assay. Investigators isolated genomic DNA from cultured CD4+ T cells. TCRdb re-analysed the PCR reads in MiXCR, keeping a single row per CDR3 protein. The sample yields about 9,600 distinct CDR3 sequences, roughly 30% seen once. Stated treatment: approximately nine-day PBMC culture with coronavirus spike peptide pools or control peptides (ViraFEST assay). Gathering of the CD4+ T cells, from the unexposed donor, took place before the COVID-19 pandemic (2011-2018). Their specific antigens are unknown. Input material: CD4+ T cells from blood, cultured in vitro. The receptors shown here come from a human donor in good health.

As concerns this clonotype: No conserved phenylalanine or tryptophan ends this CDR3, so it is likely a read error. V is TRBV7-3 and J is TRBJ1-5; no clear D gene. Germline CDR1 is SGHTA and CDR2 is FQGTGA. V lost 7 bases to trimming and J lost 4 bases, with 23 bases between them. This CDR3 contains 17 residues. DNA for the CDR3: TGTGCCAGCAACTCCAGGAGATTTCGCTATGGTAATCAGCCCCAGCATATT. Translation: CASNSRRFRYGNQPQHI.

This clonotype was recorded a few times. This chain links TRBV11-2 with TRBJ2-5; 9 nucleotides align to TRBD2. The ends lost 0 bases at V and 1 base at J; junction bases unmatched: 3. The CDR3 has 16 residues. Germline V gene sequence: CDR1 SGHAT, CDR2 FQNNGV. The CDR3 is CASSLERAGGQETQYF. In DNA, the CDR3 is TGTGCCAGCAGCTTAGAGAGAGCGGGAGGCCAAGAGACCCAGTACTTC.

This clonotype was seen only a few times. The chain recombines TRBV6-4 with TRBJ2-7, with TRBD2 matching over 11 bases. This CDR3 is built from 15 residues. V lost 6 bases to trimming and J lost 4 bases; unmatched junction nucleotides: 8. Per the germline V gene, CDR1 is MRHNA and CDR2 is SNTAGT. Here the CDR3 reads CASRHLAGGPYEQYF. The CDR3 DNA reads TGTGCCAGCAGGCATTTAGCGGGAGGGCCTTACGAGCAGTACTTC.

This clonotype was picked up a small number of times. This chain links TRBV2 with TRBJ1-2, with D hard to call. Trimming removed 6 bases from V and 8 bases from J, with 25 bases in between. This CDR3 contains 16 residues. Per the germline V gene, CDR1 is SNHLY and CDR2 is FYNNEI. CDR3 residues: CASRGGRPFEVGGYTF. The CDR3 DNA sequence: TGTGCCAGCAGGGGAGGAAGACCCTTCGAGGTAGGCGGCTACACCTTC.

The CDR3 DNA reads TGTGCCAGCAGCGAAGGCGGGGGAGCCACCGGGGAGCTGTTTTTT. Translation gives CASSEGGGATGELFF. The chain is built from TRBV7-9 and TRBJ2-2, with 7 bases matching TRBD2. Losses at the gene ends were 5 bases for V and 4 bases for J; bases not matched to a gene: 7. Germline V gene data show CDR1 as SEHNR and CDR2 as FQNEAQ (reference sequence). The CDR3 sequence is 15 residues long. The full variable domain, in which reference TRBV7-9 and TRBJ2-2 provide the parts outside the CDR3, is DTGVSQNPRHKITKRGQNVTFRCDPISEHNRLYWYRQTLGQGPEFLTYFQNEAQLEKSRLLSDRFSAERPKGSFSTLEIQRTEQGDSAMYLCASSEGGGATGELFFGEGSRLTVL.

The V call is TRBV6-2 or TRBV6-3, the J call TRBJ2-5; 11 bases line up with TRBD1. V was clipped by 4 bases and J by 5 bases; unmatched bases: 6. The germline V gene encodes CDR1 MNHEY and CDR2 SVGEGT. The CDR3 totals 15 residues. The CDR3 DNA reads TGTGCCAGCAGTTCAGGACAGGGGGCCCCGGAGACCCAGTACTTC. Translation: CASSSGQGAPETQYF.

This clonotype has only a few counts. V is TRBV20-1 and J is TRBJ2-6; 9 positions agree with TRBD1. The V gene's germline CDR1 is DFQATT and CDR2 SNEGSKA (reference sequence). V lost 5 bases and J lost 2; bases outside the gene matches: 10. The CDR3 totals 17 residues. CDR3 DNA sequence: TGCAGTGCTTCGTCCGGACAGGGGATTCCTGGGGCCAACGTCCTGACTTTC. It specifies CSASSGQGIPGANVLTF.

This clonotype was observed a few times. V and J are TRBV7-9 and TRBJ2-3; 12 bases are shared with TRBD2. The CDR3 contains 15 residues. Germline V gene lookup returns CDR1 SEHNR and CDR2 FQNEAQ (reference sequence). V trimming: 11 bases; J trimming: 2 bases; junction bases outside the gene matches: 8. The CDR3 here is CAGGLAGANTDTQYF. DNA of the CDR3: TGTGCCGGGGGACTAGCGGGCGCAAACACAGATACGCAGTATTTT.

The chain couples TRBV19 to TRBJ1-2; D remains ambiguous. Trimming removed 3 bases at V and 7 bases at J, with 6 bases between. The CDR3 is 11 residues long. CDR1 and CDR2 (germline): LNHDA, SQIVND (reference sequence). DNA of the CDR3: TGTGCCAGTAGTATCTTGGCTGGCTACACCTTC. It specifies CASSILAGYTF.

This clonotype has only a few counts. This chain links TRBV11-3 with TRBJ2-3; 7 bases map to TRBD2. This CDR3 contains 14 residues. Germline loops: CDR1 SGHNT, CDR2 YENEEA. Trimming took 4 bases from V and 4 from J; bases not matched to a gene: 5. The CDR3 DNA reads TGTGCCAGCAGCTCGAGGGGAGGGTCAGATACGCAGTATTTT. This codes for CASSSRGGSDTQYF. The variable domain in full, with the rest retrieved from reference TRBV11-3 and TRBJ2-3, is EAGVVQSPRYKIIEKKQPVAFWCNPISGHNTLYWYLQNLGQGPELLIRYENEEAVDDSQLPKDRFSAERLKGVDSTLKIQPAELGDSAVYLCASSSRGGSDTQYFGPGTRLTVL.

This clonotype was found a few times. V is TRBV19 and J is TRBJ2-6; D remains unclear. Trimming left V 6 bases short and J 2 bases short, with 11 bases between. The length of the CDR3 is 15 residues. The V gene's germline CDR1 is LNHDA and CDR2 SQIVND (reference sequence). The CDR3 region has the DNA TGTGCCAGTAGCCCCGATGGGGCTGGGGCCAACGTCCTGACTTTC. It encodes CASSPDGAGANVLTF.

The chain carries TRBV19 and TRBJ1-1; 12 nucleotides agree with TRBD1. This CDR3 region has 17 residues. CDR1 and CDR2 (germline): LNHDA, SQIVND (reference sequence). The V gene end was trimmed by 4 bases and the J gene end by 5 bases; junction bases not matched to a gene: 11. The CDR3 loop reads CASSTKGGQGARTEAFF. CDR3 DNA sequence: TGTGCCAGTAGTACAAAAGGGGGACAGGGGGCTCGGACTGAAGCTTTCTTT.

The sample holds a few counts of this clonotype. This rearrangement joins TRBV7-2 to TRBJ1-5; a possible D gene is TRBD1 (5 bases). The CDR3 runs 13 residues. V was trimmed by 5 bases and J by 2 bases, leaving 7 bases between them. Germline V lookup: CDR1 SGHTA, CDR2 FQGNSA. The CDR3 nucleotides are TGTGCCAGCAGCCCCAGGGGCAATCAGCCCCAGCATTTT. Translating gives CASSPRGNQPQHF.

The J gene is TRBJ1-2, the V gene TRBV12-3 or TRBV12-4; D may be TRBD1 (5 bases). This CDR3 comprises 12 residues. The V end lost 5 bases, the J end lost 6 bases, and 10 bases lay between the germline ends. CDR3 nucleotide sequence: TGTGCCAGCAGTGAGGGACTGGATGGCTACACCTTC. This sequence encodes CASSEGLDGYTF.

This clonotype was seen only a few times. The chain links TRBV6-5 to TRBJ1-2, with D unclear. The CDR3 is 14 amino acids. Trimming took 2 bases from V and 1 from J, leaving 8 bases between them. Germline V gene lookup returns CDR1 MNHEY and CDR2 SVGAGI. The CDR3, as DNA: TGTGCCAGCAGTTACAAGGCCTTTAACTATGGCTACACCTTC. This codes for CASSYKAFNYGYTF.

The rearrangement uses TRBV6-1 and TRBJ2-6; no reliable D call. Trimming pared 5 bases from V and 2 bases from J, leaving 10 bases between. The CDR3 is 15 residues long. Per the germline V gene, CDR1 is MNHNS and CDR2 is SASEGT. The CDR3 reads CASSLDWAGANVLTF. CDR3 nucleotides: TGTGCCAGCAGTCTGGATTGGGCTGGGGCCAACGTCCTGACTTTC.

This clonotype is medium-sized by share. The CDR3 bases are TGTGCCAGCAGTCCCCGCGGGGGGTATCAGCCCCAGCATTTT. Its protein product is CASSPRGGYQPQHF. The chain has TRBV6-2 or TRBV6-3 and TRBJ1-5; maybe TRBD1 (5 bases). The CDR3 covers 14 residues. In germline, CDR1 is MNHEY, CDR2 SVGEGT. Between the trimmed V and J ends, which lost 5 bases and 5 bases, there was a span of 13 bases.

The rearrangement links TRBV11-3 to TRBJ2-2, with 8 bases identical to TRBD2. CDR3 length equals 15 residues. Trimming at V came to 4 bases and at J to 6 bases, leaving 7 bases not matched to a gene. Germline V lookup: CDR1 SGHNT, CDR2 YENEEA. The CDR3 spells CASSSSGSGAGELFF. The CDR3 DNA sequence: TGTGCCAGCAGCTCCAGCGGGAGTGGTGCCGGGGAGCTGTTTTTT.